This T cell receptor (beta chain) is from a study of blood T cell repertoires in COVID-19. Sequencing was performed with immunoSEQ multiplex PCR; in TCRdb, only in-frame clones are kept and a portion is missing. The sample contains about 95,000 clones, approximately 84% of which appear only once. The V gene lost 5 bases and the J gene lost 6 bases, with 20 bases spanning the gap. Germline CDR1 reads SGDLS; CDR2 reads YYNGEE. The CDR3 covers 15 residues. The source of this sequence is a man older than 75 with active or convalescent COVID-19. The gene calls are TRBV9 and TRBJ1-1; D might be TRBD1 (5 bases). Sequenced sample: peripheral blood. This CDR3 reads CASSRTAGLGAEAFF. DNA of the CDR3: TGTGCCAGCAGTCGGACCGCAGGGTTAGGGGCTGAAGCTTTCTTT.